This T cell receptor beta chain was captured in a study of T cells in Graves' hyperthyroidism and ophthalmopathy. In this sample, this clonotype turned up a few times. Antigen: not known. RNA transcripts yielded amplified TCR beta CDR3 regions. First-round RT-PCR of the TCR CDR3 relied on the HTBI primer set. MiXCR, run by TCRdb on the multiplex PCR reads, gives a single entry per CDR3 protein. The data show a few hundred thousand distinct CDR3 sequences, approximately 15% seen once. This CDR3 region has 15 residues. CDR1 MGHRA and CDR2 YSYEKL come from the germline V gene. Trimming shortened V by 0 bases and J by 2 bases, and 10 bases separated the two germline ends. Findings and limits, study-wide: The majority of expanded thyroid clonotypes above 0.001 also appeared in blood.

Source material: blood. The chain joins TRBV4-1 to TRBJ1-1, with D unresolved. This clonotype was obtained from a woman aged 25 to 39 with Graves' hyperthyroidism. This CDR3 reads CASSQDRTVNTEAFF. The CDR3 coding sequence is TGCGCCAGCAGCCAAGACCGGACGGTAAACACTGAAGCTTTCTTT.